This T cell receptor (beta chain) derives from a study of blood T cell repertoires in COVID-19. Study-wide context: Whether acute or convalescent, the COVID-19 samples came from the United States, Italy and Spain. PBMCs, B-cell-depleted T cells, or T cells were the source of the cDNA or gDNA that made up the material.

As handled by the study authors: How many nucleated cells were present was estimated from reference gene primer amplification. Generated by immunoSEQ multiplex PCR, the TCRdb table keeps only in-frame clones and is missing some. For V, J and clone size, that table is used; D and trimming come from the DNA. The table shows more than 45,000 clones, with 90% occurring only once. Germline CDR1 reads MNHNS; CDR2 reads SASEGT. V lost 3 bases, J lost 3 bases, and 8 bases stayed unmatched. This CDR3 is 16 amino acids long. This receptor was obtained from a man between 60 and 75 years old with acute or convalescent COVID-19. The source material was peripheral blood. The chain recombines TRBV6-1 with TRBJ2-7; 10 bases fit TRBD2. The CDR3 DNA follows: TGTGCCAGCAGTGATAGAGGAACTAGCGGGAACTACGAGCAGTACTTC. This gives the protein CASSDRGTSGNYEQYF.